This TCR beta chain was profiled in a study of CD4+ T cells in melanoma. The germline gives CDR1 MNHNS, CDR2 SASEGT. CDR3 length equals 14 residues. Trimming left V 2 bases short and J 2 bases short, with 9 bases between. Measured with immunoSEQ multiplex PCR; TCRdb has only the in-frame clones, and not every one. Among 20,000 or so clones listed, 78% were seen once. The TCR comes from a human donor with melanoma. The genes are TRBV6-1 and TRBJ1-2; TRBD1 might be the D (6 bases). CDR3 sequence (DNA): TGTGCCAGCAGTGAACCAACAGGGAACTATGGCTACACCTTC. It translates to CASSEPTGNYGYTF.